This TCR beta chain was observed in a study of cytomegalovirus exposure and HLA in healthy donors. This clone is medium-sized by share. Its antigen is not known. V lost 4 bases and J lost 2, with 12 bases in between. The CDR3 runs to 15 residues. Germline V gives CDR1 SGHRS, CDR2 YFSETQ. Primers for the PCR totalled 60 Vbeta and 13 Jbeta. Clones were read by immunoSEQ multiplex PCR, and TCRdb kept only the in-frame ones, dropping some. The data show around 55,000 clones, over 65% seen once. Study findings and constraints: When analyzed later, the rates of TCR association showed variation by HLA locus, with DRB1 the most and HLA-C the fewest.

Sequencing was performed on PBMCs. The sequence was collected from a man aged 40-49 years in good health and CMV-seropositive. The genes are TRBV5-1 and TRBJ2-2; a possible D gene is TRBD1 (6 bases). In DNA form, the CDR3 reads TGCGCCAGCAGCACTGACAGGATTAACACCGGGGAGCTGTTTTTT. It codes for CASSTDRINTGELFF. The full variable domain, its missing parts supplied by reference TRBV5-1 and TRBJ2-2, is KAGVTQTPRYLIKTRGQQVTLSCSPISGHRSVSWYQQTPGQGLQFLFEYFSETQRNKGNFPGRFSGRQFSNSRSEMNVSTLELGDSALYLCASSTDRINTGELFFGEGSRLTVL.